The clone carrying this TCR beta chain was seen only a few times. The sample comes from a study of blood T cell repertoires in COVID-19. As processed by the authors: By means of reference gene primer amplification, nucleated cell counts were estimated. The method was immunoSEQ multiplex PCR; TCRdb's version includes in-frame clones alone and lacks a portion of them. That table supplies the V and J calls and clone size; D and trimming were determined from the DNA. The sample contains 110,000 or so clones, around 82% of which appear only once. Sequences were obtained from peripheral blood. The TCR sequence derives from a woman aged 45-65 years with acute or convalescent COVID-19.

CDR3 region: CASSLEGTANSPLHF. The CDR3 DNA sequence: TGTGCCAGCAGCTTAGAGGGGACAGCTAATTCACCCCTCCACTTT. The J gene is TRBJ1-6, the V gene TRBV7-9, with 7 bases identical to TRBD1. This CDR3 has 15 residues. Germline trimming cut 1 base from V and 6 bases from J; bases unmatched to any gene: 3. Germline V CDR1 and CDR2: SEHNR, FQNEAQ (reference sequence).